A single sample is the source of the 22 T cell receptor beta chains below, sequenced in a study of tumor and adjacent non-tumor tissue in lung cancer. The template was RNA from unsorted bulk tissue. The normal lung tissue was taken more than 3 cm from the tumor edge. A modified ARM-PCR protocol with three rounds of nested PCR amplified TCRbeta. TCRdb re-derived calls from the multiplex PCR reads in MiXCR, one entry per CDR3 protein. The data show 90,000 to 110,000 distinct CDR3 sequences, with around 57% seen just once and around a fifth held by the top ten. The specimen was distant non-tumor lung tissue. The receptors derive from a man aged 60-69 years with non-small cell lung cancer.

Many counts were recorded for this clonotype. The CDR3 nucleotides are TGTGCCAGCAGAAAAGCGGGAAACAGTTACAATGAGCAGTTCTTC. Translating it yields CASRKAGNSYNEQFF. The rearrangement joins TRBV6-5 to TRBJ2-1, with 7 bases lining up with TRBD2. The length of the CDR3 is 15 residues. Germline values: CDR1 MNHEY, CDR2 SVGAGI. Trimming cost V 6 bases and J 4 bases; bases outside gene matches: 9.

The chain carries TRBV11-1 and TRBJ2-7; the match to TRBD2 covers 7 bases. The CDR3 is made up of 14 amino acids. Per the germline V gene, CDR1 is SGHAT and CDR2 is FQDESV (reference sequence). The CDR3 sequence is CANSYTSDQYEQYF. CDR3 in DNA: TGTGCGAACAGCTATACTAGCGACCAATACGAGCAGTACTTC.

V gene TRBV7-2 combines with J gene TRBJ1-3; D is ambiguous. V lost 5 bases, J lost 1 base, and 6 bases lay in between. The CDR3 sequence is 13 residues long. Germline V gene lookup returns CDR1 SGHTA and CDR2 FQGNSA. CDR3 sequence: CASSRASGNTIYF. CDR3 nucleotides: TGTGCCAGCAGCAGGGCTTCTGGAAACACCATATATTTT.

Points on this clonotype: A read error may account for a junction end that differs from germline. V usage is TRBV5-5 and J usage is TRBJ2-3, with 7 bases lining up with TRBD1. CDR3 length equals 14 residues. Germline-derived CDR1 and CDR2 are SGHKS and YYEKEE (reference sequence). The CDR3 spells CASNLRQGLDTQYF. The CDR3 DNA follows: TGCGCCAGCAACTTGAGACAGGGCCTAGATACGCAGTATTTT.

This clonotype has just a few counts. A read error may be the cause here, since a much bigger clone is one base away. This chain joins TRBV12-3 or TRBV12-4 and TRBJ2-3; weak D call: TRBD2 (5 bases). V lost 8 bases and J lost 9, with 9 bases in between. This CDR3 region has 10 residues. The CDR3 DNA is TGTGCCAGCGGGAGAGAAACGCAGTATTTT. It specifies CASGRETQYF.

This clonotype has a count of ten or more. The chain recombines TRBV4-1 with TRBJ1-5, with D perhaps matching TRBD1 (5 bases). The CDR3 sequence is 15 residues long. Looked up from germline, CDR1 is MGHRA and CDR2 is YSYEKL. Trimming took 0 bases from V and 2 from J, leaving 8 bases between them. This CDR3 is CASSQDDSRNQPQHF. For the CDR3, the DNA is TGCGCCAGCAGCCAAGACGACAGTCGCAATCAGCCCCAGCATTTT.

This clonotype has just one count. One end of the junction varies from germline; a read error may be responsible. This rearrangement joins TRBV6-5 to TRBJ2-6; D might be TRBD2 (5 bases). This CDR3 is built from 16 residues. From germline, CDR1 is MNHEY and CDR2 SVGAGI. The CDR3 here is CTSRALGDSGTNVLTF. The CDR3 nucleotides read TGTACCAGCAGAGCCCTGGGAGACTCTGGGACCAACGTCCTGACTTTC.

This clonotype was counted once. This may be a read error, as it is one base from a much larger clone. The chain joins TRBV6-6 to TRBJ1-2; 10 bases map to TRBD1. In germline, CDR1 is MNHNY, CDR2 SVGAGI (reference sequence). The CDR3 extends over 15 amino acids. The trim removed 2 bases at V and 6 bases at J, leaving 6 bases unmatched. Here the CDR3 DNA reads TGTGCCAGCAGTTACCTCTTGACAGGGGGCGATGGCTACACCTTC. As protein: CASSYLLTGGDGYTF.

This clonotype was detected once. A much more abundant neighbour one base away suggests this may be a read error. The CDR3 reads CACSDNTGELYF. The CDR3 region has the DNA TGTGCCTGTTCGGATAACACCGGGGAGCTGTATTTT. The chain uses TRBV30 and TRBJ2-2, with a possible D match to TRBD2 (5 bases). Germline CDR1 GTSNPN, CDR2 SVGIG (reference sequence). CDR3 length equals 12 residues.

With regard to this clonotype: One base away lies a much larger clone, so this may be a sequencing read error. The gene calls are TRBV6-2 or TRBV6-3 and TRBJ1-2; D is possibly TRBD1 (5 bases). There are 14 residues in the CDR3. Trimming pared 2 bases from V and 5 bases from J, leaving 12 bases between. Germline V CDR1 and CDR2: MNHEY, SVGEGT. The DNA of the CDR3 is TGTGCCAGCAGTTACGTTCCGGGACGGTATGGCTACACCTTC. Its protein is CASSYVPGRYGYTF.

On this clonotype itself: One end of the junction does not line up with germline, which may come from a read error. The chain is built from TRBV4-1 and TRBJ2-3; D is unresolved. This CDR3 region has 14 residues. The germline gives CDR1 MGHRA, CDR2 YSYEKL. CDR3 sequence (DNA): TGCGCCAGCAACCAAGACCCAGGCACAGATACGCAATATTTT. Its translation: CASNQDPGTDTQYF.

About this clonotype itself: This may arise from a read error, as a much more abundant clone is one base away. This chain links TRBV10-1 with TRBJ2-1; 15 bases agree with TRBD2. There are 17 residues in the CDR3. V shed 5 bases and J 5 bases; nucleotides not matched to a gene: 7. Germline V gene sequence: CDR1 WNHNN, CDR2 SYGVQD (reference sequence). The CDR3 DNA is TGCGCCAGCAGTCGGGGACTAGCGGGGGGATTAAACAATGAGCAGTTCTTC. Residues: CASSRGLAGGLNNEQFF.

This clonotype was counted ten times or more. The V call is TRBV12-3 or TRBV12-4, the J call TRBJ2-6; D gene uncertain. V dropped 6 bases and J dropped 4 bases, with 10 bases sitting between them. This CDR3 contains 14 residues. CDR3: CASRQRPGANVLTF. CDR3 DNA sequence: TGTGCCAGCAGGCAAAGACCCGGGGCCAACGTCCTGACTTTC.

The chain has TRBV29-1 and TRBJ1-1, with a possible D match to TRBD1 (6 bases). The V end lost 7 bases, the J end lost 1 base, and 16 bases lay between the germline ends. Germline values: CDR1 SQVTM, CDR2 ANQGSEA. The length of the CDR3 is 14 residues. The DNA of the CDR3 is TGCAGCGCCCAATTCGGGGACACGAACACTGAAGCTTTCTTT. Protein sequence: CSAQFGDTNTEAFF.

Regarding this clonotype: A junction boundary mismatches the germline segment, possibly from a read error. The chain links TRBV6-5 to TRBJ2-3; D is perhaps TRBD2 (5 bases). The CDR3 has 14 residues. Germline V lookup: CDR1 MNHEY, CDR2 SVGAGI. The CDR3 protein is CAISPGYESDMQYF. The CDR3 nucleotides read TGTGCCATCAGTCCGGGGTATGAATCAGATATGCAGTATTTT.

This clonotype was detected only once. A much larger clone differs from this one at a single base, so this may be a read error. This chain connects TRBV28 to TRBJ2-2; TRBD2 matches 10 bases. The V segment lost 6 bases and the J segment 7 bases; nucleotides outside the gene matches: 20. The CDR3 spans 19 residues. Per germline, CDR1 MDHEN and CDR2 SYDVKM. The CDR3 DNA reads as TGTGCCAGCAGAGAGACAGGAGAGGGACTAGCGCGAATTAACGGGGAGCTGTTTTTT. Its translation is CASRETGEGLARINGELFF.

In regard to this clonotype: This sequence may be a read error, since a much larger clone differs from it by one base. This chain links TRBV5-1 with TRBJ1-1; 7 bases fit TRBD1. The germline V gene has CDR1 SGHRS and CDR2 YFSETQ. This CDR3 is 14 amino acids long. The CDR3 DNA sequence: TGCGTCAGCAGCTTGGACGGGACAGTCTCTGAAGCTTTCTTT. It encodes CVSSLDGTVSEAFF.

A note on this clonotype: The junction departs from germline at one end; a sequencing error may be responsible. J is TRBJ1-1 and V is TRBV30; no firm D call. The CDR3 is 12 amino acids. CDR1 is GTSNPN and CDR2 is SVGIG in the germline V gene (reference sequence). Here the CDR3 reads CAWSFGIPEASF. The CDR3 region has the DNA TGTGCCTGGAGCTTCGGGATACCTGAAGCTTCCTTT.

As for this clonotype: This is likely a read error, given that the CDR3 carries no conserved phenylalanine or tryptophan at its end. The chain links TRBV20-1 to TRBJ1-1; 10 nucleotides line up with TRBD1. Germline CDR1 is DFQATT and CDR2 is SNEGSKA (reference sequence). V shed 4 bases and J 8 bases; nucleotides not matched to a gene: 7. The CDR3 loop spans 13 amino acids. The CDR3 is CSATGTGDVEAFI. The CDR3 nucleotides are TGCAGTGCTACCGGGACAGGGGACGTGGAAGCTTTCATT.

The chain links TRBV5-4 to TRBJ1-2; TRBD1 matches 10 bases. Germline V CDR1 and CDR2: SGHNT, YYREEE (reference sequence). CDR3 length: 14 amino acids. The trim removed 4 bases at V and 10 bases at J, leaving 10 bases unmatched. CDR3 in DNA: TGTGCCAGCAGCACCGGGACAGGGGACCTTGACTACACCTTC. Its protein is CASSTGTGDLDYTF.

This clonotype occurred once. The chain couples TRBV20-1 to TRBJ2-4; tentatively, D is TRBD1 or TRBD2 (6 bases each). The CDR3 covers 13 residues. Trimming took off 1 base at V and 10 bases at J, with 14 bases between the two ends. Germline V CDR1 and CDR2: DFQATT, SNEGSKA (reference sequence). Here the CDR3 DNA reads TGCAGTGCTAGAGTGGGGGCGGGAAATATTCAGTACTTC. Translating it yields CSARVGAGNIQYF.

As to this clonotype: This clone may be a read error of a much larger clone one base away. V gene TRBV7-9 combines with J gene TRBJ2-7; 7 bases align to TRBD2. The germline V gene encodes CDR1 SEHNR and CDR2 FQNEAQ (reference sequence). The CDR3 is 14 amino acids. Here the CDR3 DNA reads TGTGTCAGCAGCTCGGGAGGCCTCTCCTACGAGCAGTACTTC. This encodes CVSSSGGLSYEQYF.